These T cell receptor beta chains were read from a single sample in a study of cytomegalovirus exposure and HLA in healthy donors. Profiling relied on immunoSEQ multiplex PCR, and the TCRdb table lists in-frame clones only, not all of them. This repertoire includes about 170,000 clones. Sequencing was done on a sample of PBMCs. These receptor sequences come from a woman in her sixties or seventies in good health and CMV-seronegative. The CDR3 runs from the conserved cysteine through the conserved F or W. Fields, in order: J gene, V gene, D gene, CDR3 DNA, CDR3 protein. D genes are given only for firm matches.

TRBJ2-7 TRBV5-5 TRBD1 TGTGCCAGCAGCTTGAACCCGGGACAGGGGGTCGAGCAGTACTTC CASSLNPGQGVEQYF
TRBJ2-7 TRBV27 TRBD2 TGTGCCAGCAGTTTCGGGGGGACCTTCCCCTACGAGCAGTACTTC CASSFGGTFPYEQYF
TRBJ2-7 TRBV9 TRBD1 TGTGCCAGCAGCGTAGGACAGGGTACTGTCTACGAGCAGTACTTC CASSVGQGTVYEQYF
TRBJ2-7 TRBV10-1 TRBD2 TGCGCCAGCAGTGACGCGACTAGCGGGAGGCGCGAGCAGTACTTC CASSDATSGRREQYF
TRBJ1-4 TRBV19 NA TGTGCCAGTAGTAGACCGGGGGAAAAACTGTTTTTT CASSRPGEKLFF
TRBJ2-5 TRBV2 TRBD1 TGTGCCAGCAGTCAGCTGACAGGGAGAGAGACCCAGTACTTC CASSQLTGRETQYF
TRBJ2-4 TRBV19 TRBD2 TGTGCCAGTACCTCCGGACTAGCGGGAGGGGCGGAAGACATTCAGTACTTC CASTSGLAGGAEDIQYF
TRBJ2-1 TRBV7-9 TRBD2 TGTGCCAGCAGCCCCACCCTTCCGGGACTAGATAATGAGCAGTTCTTC CASSPTLPGLDNEQFF
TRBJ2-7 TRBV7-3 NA TGTGCCAGCAGCCGGGACTCCGCGGCGGGTATCGACGAGCAGTACTTC CASSRDSAAGIDEQYF
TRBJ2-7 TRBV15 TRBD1 TGTGCCACCAGCAGAGATAGTCCCCGATCGAACAGGGGTGAAGAGCAGTACTTC CATSRDSPRSNRGEEQYF
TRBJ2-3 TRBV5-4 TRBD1 TGTGCCAGCAGCTCTTCATTGGGGGACAGGGCGTCTCATACGCAGTATTTT CASSSSLGDRASHTQYF
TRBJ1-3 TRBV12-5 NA TGTGCTAGTGGCCTCTCTGGAAACACCATATATTTT CASGLSGNTIYF
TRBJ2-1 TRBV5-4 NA TGTGCCAGCAGCTCCAGGGATGAGCAGTTCTTC CASSSRDEQFF
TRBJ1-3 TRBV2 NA TGTGCCAGCAGTAGGACAGCTGGAAACACCATATATTTT CASSRTAGNTIYF
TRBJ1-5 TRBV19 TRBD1 TGTGCCAGTATCCCGGACAGGGAAAACAGCAATCAGCCCCAGCATTTT CASIPDRENSNQPQHF
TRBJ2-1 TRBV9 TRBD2 TGTGCCAGCAGCGTCATAGCGGGGAACTACTACAATGAGCAGTTCTTC CASSVIAGNYYNEQFF
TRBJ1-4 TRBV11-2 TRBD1 TGTGCCAGCACCAGACAGGGTTCTAATGAAAAACTGTTTTTT CASTRQGSNEKLFF
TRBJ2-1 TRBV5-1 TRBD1 TGCGCCAGCACCCTGGCCCGGGGACAGGGCAACAATGAGCAGTTCTTC CASTLARGQGNNEQFF
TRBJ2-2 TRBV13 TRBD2 TGTGCCAGCAGCTCAACTAGCGGGAGGGTACACGGGGAGCTGTTTTTT CASSSTSGRVHGELFF
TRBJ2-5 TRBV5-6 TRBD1 TGTGCCAGCAGCAAAGAGACAGGGGTTCTAGTGGGAGAGACCCAGTACTTC CASSKETGVLVGETQYF
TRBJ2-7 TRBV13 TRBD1 TGTGCCAGCAGCCGGGACAGAGACTACGAGCAGTACTTC CASSRDRDYEQYF
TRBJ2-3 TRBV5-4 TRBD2 TGTGCCAGCAGCTTACTCCGGCGGGGGAACACAGATACGCAGTATTTT CASSLLRRGNTDTQYF
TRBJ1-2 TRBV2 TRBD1 TGTGCCAGCAGTGTGGGCAGGGGGCCAACCCATGGCTACACCTTC CASSVGRGPTHGYTF
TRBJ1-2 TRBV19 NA TGTGCCAGTAGTATAGAGGGCAGGGTCCATGGCTACACCTTC CASSIEGRVHGYTF
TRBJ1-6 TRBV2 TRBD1 TGTGCCAGCAGTGGACTTCCGGGACAGGGGCGAAGCTCCTATAATTCACCCCTCCACTTT CASSGLPGQGRSSYNSPLHF
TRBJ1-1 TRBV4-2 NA TGTGCCAGCAGCCGGGACAAGACTAACACTGAAGCTTTCTTT CASSRDKTNTEAFF
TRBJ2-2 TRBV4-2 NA TGTGCCAGCAGCCAAGAACGGGACTGGAACACCGGGGAGCTGTTTTTT CASSQERDWNTGELFF
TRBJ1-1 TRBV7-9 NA TGTGCCAGCAGCTTACAGGGGCTGGCGAACACTGAAGCTTTCTTT CASSLQGLANTEAFF
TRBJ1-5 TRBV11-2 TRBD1 TGTGCCAGCAGCGGGGGACAGGGGGCGGATAGCAATCAGCCCCAGCATTTT CASSGGQGADSNQPQHF
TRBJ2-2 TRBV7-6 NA TGTGCCAGCAGCGAGCCCGACAAAGGTTCGGCCGGGGAGCTGTTTTTT CASSEPDKGSAGELFF
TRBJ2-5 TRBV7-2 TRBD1 TGTGCCAGCAGCCACCCAGGGGGCGTCCAAGAGACCCAGTACTTC CASSHPGGVQETQYF
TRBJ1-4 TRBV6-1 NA TGTGCCAGCAGTGCTGTTGAAAAACTGTTTTTT CASSAVEKLFF
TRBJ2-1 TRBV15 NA TGTGCCACCAGCAGAGGAGGGGGATACAATGAGCAGTTCTTC CATSRGGGYNEQFF
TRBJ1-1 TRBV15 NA TGTGCCACCAGCAGTGGAATGGAGACTGAAGCTTTCTTT CATSSGMETEAFF
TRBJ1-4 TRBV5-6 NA TGTGCCAGCAGCTTGAGGGGGGAAAAACTGTTTTTT CASSLRGEKLFF
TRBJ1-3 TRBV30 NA TGTGCCTGGAGGTGGCGGGGGGTCTCTGGAAACACCATATATTTT CAWRWRGVSGNTIYF
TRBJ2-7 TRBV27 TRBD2 TGTGCCAGCAAAACTAGCGGAGCCTACGAGCAGTACTTC CASKTSGAYEQYF
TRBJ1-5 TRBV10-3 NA TGTGCCATCAGTGAGTCTCTAGGGGGAAGCAATCAGCCCCAGCATTTT CAISESLGGSNQPQHF
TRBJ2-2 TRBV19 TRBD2 TGTGCCAGTAGTATAGGTCCCGCTAGCGGGAGGGGCACCGGGGAGCTGTTTTTT CASSIGPASGRGTGELFF
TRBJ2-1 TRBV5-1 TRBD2 TGCGCCAGCAGCTTGCCCCTAGCGGGGGGGACGGATGAGCAGTTCTTC CASSLPLAGGTDEQFF
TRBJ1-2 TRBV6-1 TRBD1 TGTGCCAGCAGCACTGACAGGGGCAAAGGTGGCTACACCTTC CASSTDRGKGGYTF
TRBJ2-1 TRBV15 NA TGTGCCACCAGTAAAGCATCCTACAATGAGCAGTTCTTC CATSKASYNEQFF
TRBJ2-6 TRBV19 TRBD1 TGTGCCAGTACTAGGACAGGGCCGGGGGGGGCCAACGTCCTGACTTTC CASTRTGPGGANVLTF
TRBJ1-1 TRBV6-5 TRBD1 TGTGCCAGCAGTTACGGGGACAGGAACACTGAAGCTTTCTTT CASSYGDRNTEAFF
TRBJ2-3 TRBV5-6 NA TGTGCCAGCAGGACAGGAGGTACAGATACGCAGTATTTT CASRTGGTDTQYF
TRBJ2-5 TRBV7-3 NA TGTGCCAGCAGCTTAAATGTCCGAGAGACCCAGTACTTC CASSLNVRETQYF
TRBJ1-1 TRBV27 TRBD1 TGTGCCAGCACCCTTCTAGGACAGGGGAACACTGAAGCTTTCTTT CASTLLGQGNTEAFF
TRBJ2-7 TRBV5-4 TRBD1 TGTGCCAGCAGCGCAAGGGACAGGGGGAACGAGCAGTACTTC CASSARDRGNEQYF
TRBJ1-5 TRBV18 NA TGTGCCAGCTCCAGACAGACACCTTATCAGCCCCAGCATTTT CASSRQTPYQPQHF
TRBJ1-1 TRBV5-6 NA TGTGCCAGCAGCTACCGAACAGTGAACACTGAAGCTTTCTTT CASSYRTVNTEAFF
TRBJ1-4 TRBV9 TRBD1 TGTGCCAGCAGCGTAGGCCCGGACAGGGGGGAGGAAAAACTGTTTTTT CASSVGPDRGEEKLFF
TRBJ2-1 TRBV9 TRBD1 TGTGCCAGCAGCGTAGTAGACAGGGGGGAGCAGTTCTTC CASSVVDRGEQFF
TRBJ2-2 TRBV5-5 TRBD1 TGTGCCAGCAGCTGGGACAGGGGTACCGGGGAGCTGTTTTTT CASSWDRGTGELFF
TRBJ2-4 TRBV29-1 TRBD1 TGCAGCGTGGCCGGGACAGGGACAAACATTCAGTACTTC CSVAGTGTNIQYF
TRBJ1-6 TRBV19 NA TGTGCCAGTAGTACTACCAAGGAGGTCTATAATTCACCCCTCCACTTT CASSTTKEVYNSPLHF
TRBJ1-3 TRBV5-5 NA TGTGCCAGCAGCTCTAGGGGGTGGTCTGGAAACACCATATATTTT CASSSRGWSGNTIYF
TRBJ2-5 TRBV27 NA TGTGCCAGCAGTCGGAGGCCGCAAGAGACCCAGTACTTC CASSRRPQETQYF
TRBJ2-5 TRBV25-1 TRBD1 TGTGCCAGCAGTGACCCGGGACAGGGTGGGGAGACCCAGTACTTC CASSDPGQGGETQYF